Listed below are T cell receptor beta chains from one sample, sequenced in a study of identifying expanded T cells in peripheral blood. TCRdb keeps only in-frame clones here, not all; method: immunoSEQ multiplex PCR. The table records 55,000 to 60,000 clones, roughly nine tenths of them present only once. Sequencing was performed on blood. The receptors come from a person between 18 and 75 years old in good health. Each CDR3 is given with its conserved first and last residue. A D gene is named only where the DNA matches it firmly. Expanded clones are given a class, and other clones once, few, many or no size at all.

clone_size: .; v_call: TRBV7-3; d_call: TRBD1; j_call: TRBJ2-1; cdr3_nt: TGTGCCAGCAGCTTAACGGGAGCAGGGGGCGAATTTGACCCGGGGAATGAGCAGTTCTTC; cdr3_aa: CASSLTGAGGEFDPGNEQFF
clone_size: few; v_call: TRBV11-2; d_call: .; j_call: TRBJ1-2; cdr3_nt: TGTGCCAGCAGCCGCGACATCGATATTGGCTACACCTTC; cdr3_aa: CASSRDIDIGYTF
clone_size: .; v_call: TRBV5-1; d_call: .; j_call: TRBJ1-1; cdr3_nt: TGCGCCAGCAGCTTGTTGGGGAGGGACACTGAAGCTTTCTTT; cdr3_aa: CASSLLGRDTEAFF
clone_size: .; v_call: TRBV19; d_call: TRBD1; j_call: TRBJ2-3; cdr3_nt: TGTGCCAGTAGTTTTTCAGGGGGCAGGATAGATACGCAGTATTTT; cdr3_aa: CASSFSGGRIDTQYF
clone_size: once; v_call: TRBV2; d_call: .; j_call: TRBJ2-1; cdr3_nt: TGTGCCAGCAGTGTAGGGCTAGTGGTGGGTGAGCAGTTCTTC; cdr3_aa: CASSVGLVVGEQFF
clone_size: .; v_call: TRBV7-2; d_call: .; j_call: TRBJ2-7; cdr3_nt: TGTGCCAGCAGCGAGCGACAGGCCTACGAGCAGTACTTC; cdr3_aa: CASSERQAYEQYF
clone_size: few; v_call: TRBV9; d_call: .; j_call: TRBJ2-1; cdr3_nt: TGTGCCAGCAGCGTATGGGGGGCGCTTGCCAATGAGCAGTTCTTC; cdr3_aa: CASSVWGALANEQFF
clone_size: .; v_call: TRBV27; d_call: .; j_call: TRBJ2-2; cdr3_nt: TGTGCCAGCAGAATTGGAGGACACACCGGGGAGCTGTTTTTT; cdr3_aa: CASRIGGHTGELFF
clone_size: once; v_call: TRBV27; d_call: .; j_call: TRBJ2-1; cdr3_nt: TGTGCCAGCAGTCCAAGGGGGGACTCCTACAATGAGCAGTTCTTC; cdr3_aa: CASSPRGDSYNEQFF
clone_size: .; v_call: TRBV14; d_call: TRBD1; j_call: TRBJ2-5; cdr3_nt: TGTGCCAGCAGGGGCAGGGGGTTGGAGACCCAGTACTTC; cdr3_aa: CASRGRGLETQYF
clone_size: .; v_call: TRBV19; d_call: .; j_call: TRBJ1-1; cdr3_nt: TGTGCCAGTAGTATCGGGGGCGGTTACACTGAAGCTTTCTTT; cdr3_aa: CASSIGGGYTEAFF
clone_size: .; v_call: TRBV5-1; d_call: TRBD1; j_call: TRBJ2-7; cdr3_nt: TGCGCCAGCAGCTTAGTTCCCCCTGGGACAGGGGGGACCTACGAGCAGTACTTC; cdr3_aa: CASSLVPPGTGGTYEQYF
clone_size: .; v_call: TRBV29-1; d_call: .; j_call: TRBJ1-2; cdr3_nt: TGCAGCGTTGAGGGGGTTGGAGATGGCTACACCTTC; cdr3_aa: CSVEGVGDGYTF
clone_size: .; v_call: TRBV28; d_call: TRBD1; j_call: TRBJ2-7; cdr3_nt: TGTGCCAGTGAACCGGGACAGGGGGTTTACGAGCAGTACTTC; cdr3_aa: CASEPGQGVYEQYF
clone_size: .; v_call: TRBV6-5; d_call: TRBD2; j_call: TRBJ2-3; cdr3_nt: TGTGCCAGCAGACCAGCGGGAGCCACAGATACGCAGTATTTT; cdr3_aa: CASRPAGATDTQYF
clone_size: .; v_call: TRBV5-8; d_call: .; j_call: TRBJ2-7; cdr3_nt: TGTGCCAGCAGCTTTGGATCTACCTACGAGCAGTACTTC; cdr3_aa: CASSFGSTYEQYF
clone_size: .; v_call: TRBV5-1; d_call: .; j_call: TRBJ1-6; cdr3_nt: TGCGCCAGCAGCTCAGACCCCAGGGATTCACCCCTCCACTTT; cdr3_aa: CASSSDPRDSPLHF
clone_size: .; v_call: TRBV4-2; d_call: .; j_call: TRBJ2-7; cdr3_nt: TGTGCCAGCAGCCAGGGTCCCACGACCTACGAGCAGTACTTC; cdr3_aa: CASSQGPTTYEQYF
clone_size: .; v_call: TRBV7-2; d_call: .; j_call: TRBJ2-1; cdr3_nt: TGTGCCAGCAGCCCTGTCCGGGCTGAGCAGTTCTTC; cdr3_aa: CASSPVRAEQFF
clone_size: .; v_call: TRBV19; d_call: .; j_call: TRBJ2-7; cdr3_nt: TGTGCCAGTAGTATTGGTCCCCGAGGGGAGCAGTACTTC; cdr3_aa: CASSIGPRGEQYF
clone_size: .; v_call: TRBV7-3; d_call: .; j_call: TRBJ2-3; cdr3_nt: TGTGCCAGCAGTTTGCCAGGGTCTAGCACAGATACGCAGTATTTT; cdr3_aa: CASSLPGSSTDTQYF
clone_size: .; v_call: TRBV9; d_call: .; j_call: TRBJ2-3; cdr3_nt: TGTGCCAGCAGCGTTCGTGGGAGCACAGATACGCAGTATTTT; cdr3_aa: CASSVRGSTDTQYF
clone_size: .; v_call: TRBV10-3; d_call: .; j_call: TRBJ2-2; cdr3_nt: TGTGCCATCAGTCAAAACACCGGGGAGCTGTTTTTT; cdr3_aa: CAISQNTGELFF
clone_size: few; v_call: TRBV20-1; d_call: .; j_call: TRBJ1-1; cdr3_nt: TGCAGTGCTAGTGCACGGGATGAAGCTTTCTTT; cdr3_aa: CSASARDEAFF
clone_size: .; v_call: TRBV6-5; d_call: TRBD2; j_call: TRBJ2-5; cdr3_nt: TGTGCCAGCAGTCCTAGACTAGCGGGGCTGCTGACCCAGTACTTC; cdr3_aa: CASSPRLAGLLTQYF
clone_size: .; v_call: TRBV6-4; d_call: .; j_call: TRBJ1-6; cdr3_nt: TGTGCCAGCAGTGAACGGGGCGCCGATAATTCACCCCTCCACTTT; cdr3_aa: CASSERGADNSPLHF
clone_size: .; v_call: TRBV7-8; d_call: TRBD1; j_call: TRBJ1-5; cdr3_nt: TGTGCCAGCAGCATTAGAGGGTTACAGGGGGGATATAGCAATCAGCCCCAGCATTTT; cdr3_aa: CASSIRGLQGGYSNQPQHF
clone_size: .; v_call: TRBV4-1; d_call: .; j_call: TRBJ1-5; cdr3_nt: TGCGCCAGCAGCCCGGATGGCAGGGTGCATCAGCCCCAGCATTTT; cdr3_aa: CASSPDGRVHQPQHF
clone_size: .; v_call: TRBV6-5; d_call: .; j_call: TRBJ1-4; cdr3_nt: TGTGCCAGCATCCCGGGGCGGGGGCGGCGTGAAAAACTGTTTTTT; cdr3_aa: CASIPGRGRREKLFF
clone_size: few; v_call: TRBV4-3; d_call: .; j_call: TRBJ1-1; cdr3_nt: TGCGCCAGCAGCCAAGAACTCCCAGGGATCGCCACTGAAGCTTTCTTT; cdr3_aa: CASSQELPGIATEAFF
clone_size: .; v_call: TRBV10-3; d_call: TRBD1; j_call: TRBJ2-3; cdr3_nt: TGTGCCACCCGACAGGGCGCCACAGATACGCAGTATTTT; cdr3_aa: CATRQGATDTQYF
clone_size: .; v_call: TRBV5-1; d_call: .; j_call: TRBJ1-2; cdr3_nt: TGCGCCAGCAGCCCTAATGCGGACTATGGCTACACCTTC; cdr3_aa: CASSPNADYGYTF
clone_size: .; v_call: TRBV28; d_call: .; j_call: TRBJ1-2; cdr3_nt: TGTGCCAGCAGTTCACACTCGACAGGACCCTATGGCTACACCTTC; cdr3_aa: CASSSHSTGPYGYTF
clone_size: medium-sized; v_call: TRBV29-1; d_call: TRBD2; j_call: TRBJ2-7; cdr3_nt: TGCAGCGTTGAATTGCCGGGACTAAGGGGCGAGCAGTACTTC; cdr3_aa: CSVELPGLRGEQYF
clone_size: .; v_call: TRBV29-1; d_call: TRBD1; j_call: TRBJ1-2; cdr3_nt: TGCAGCGCCAGCACGAAGACAGGGGCCGGCTACACCTTC; cdr3_aa: CSASTKTGAGYTF
clone_size: .; v_call: TRBV19; d_call: .; j_call: TRBJ2-2; cdr3_nt: TGTGCCAGTAGTATGTATGGTCAGGGTACGGCCGGGGAGCTGTTTTTT; cdr3_aa: CASSMYGQGTAGELFF
clone_size: .; v_call: TRBV7-2; d_call: .; j_call: TRBJ1-1; cdr3_nt: TGTGCCAGCAATCGATGGGGGGTGAACACTGAAGCTTTCTTT; cdr3_aa: CASNRWGVNTEAFF
clone_size: .; v_call: TRBV7-8; d_call: .; j_call: TRBJ2-2; cdr3_nt: TGTGCCAGCAGGCCCCTCGCCGGGGAGCTGTTTTTT; cdr3_aa: CASRPLAGELFF
clone_size: once; v_call: TRBV5-5; d_call: TRBD2; j_call: TRBJ2-7; cdr3_nt: TGTGCCAGCAGCTTGGAGGCGGGGGACGAGCAGTACTTC; cdr3_aa: CASSLEAGDEQYF
clone_size: .; v_call: TRBV5-6; d_call: TRBD1; j_call: TRBJ2-5; cdr3_nt: TGTGCCAGCAGCCGTGGTCTGCTAGGGACAGGGGAAGAGACCCAGTACTTC; cdr3_aa: CASSRGLLGTGEETQYF
clone_size: .; v_call: TRBV30; d_call: .; j_call: TRBJ1-6; cdr3_nt: TGTGCCTTCCACTCCTATAATTCACCCCTCCACTTT; cdr3_aa: CAFHSYNSPLHF
clone_size: .; v_call: TRBV10-3; d_call: .; j_call: TRBJ2-5; cdr3_nt: TGTGCCATCAGTGAAAAAGAGACCCAGTACTTC; cdr3_aa: CAISEKETQYF
clone_size: once; v_call: TRBV11-2; d_call: .; j_call: TRBJ1-5; cdr3_nt: TGTGCCAGCAGCTACGGGGGGGCAGGTCAGCCCCAGCATTTT; cdr3_aa: CASSYGGAGQPQHF
clone_size: .; v_call: TRBV11-3; d_call: .; j_call: TRBJ2-5; cdr3_nt: TGTGCCAGCAGCGGGCCGAGGGAGACCCAGTACTTC; cdr3_aa: CASSGPRETQYF
clone_size: .; v_call: TRBV7-2; d_call: TRBD1; j_call: TRBJ1-6; cdr3_nt: TGTGCCAGCAGCAGAGACAGGGTTTCACCCCTCCACTTT; cdr3_aa: CASSRDRVSPLHF
clone_size: .; v_call: TRBV2; d_call: TRBD1; j_call: TRBJ1-1; cdr3_nt: TGTGCCAGCACCCCCTGGGACAGGGGGCAGGAAGCTTTCTTT; cdr3_aa: CASTPWDRGQEAFF
clone_size: .; v_call: TRBV19; d_call: TRBD1; j_call: TRBJ1-5; cdr3_nt: TGTGCCAGTACCGACAGGTGGGGCAGGGGGGACGATCAGCCCCAGCATTTT; cdr3_aa: CASTDRWGRGDDQPQHF
clone_size: .; v_call: TRBV4-1; d_call: .; j_call: TRBJ2-6; cdr3_nt: TGCGCCAGCAGCCGGGCCCCCTCTGGGGCCAACGTCCTGACTTTC; cdr3_aa: CASSRAPSGANVLTF
clone_size: .; v_call: TRBV5-6; d_call: .; j_call: TRBJ1-2; cdr3_nt: TGTGCCAGCAGCGACACGAATCGGGATGGCTACACCTTC; cdr3_aa: CASSDTNRDGYTF
clone_size: .; v_call: TRBV29-1; d_call: TRBD2; j_call: TRBJ2-2; cdr3_nt: TGCAGCGTTGGGCGACCGGGACTAGGAAACACCGGGGAGCTGTTTTTT; cdr3_aa: CSVGRPGLGNTGELFF
clone_size: .; v_call: TRBV15; d_call: .; j_call: TRBJ2-7; cdr3_nt: TGTGCCACCAGCAGGCAGAGCGGAGCCTACGAGCAGTACTTC; cdr3_aa: CATSRQSGAYEQYF